The next 25 T cell receptor beta chains were all read from a single sample in a study of T cell responses to AZD1222 COVID-19 vaccine. Clones were sequenced by immunoSEQ multiplex PCR, and TCRdb holds only the in-frame ones, with some missing. The sample includes roughly 140,000 clones, 91% of them seen just once. Sequencing was performed on peripheral blood, taken on day 0 of AZD1222 vaccination. The receptors originated from an adult in good health.

The chain carries TRBV6-5 and TRBJ1-3; D gene unclear. Germline values: CDR1 MNHEY, CDR2 SVGAGI. V lost 5 bases and J lost 8, with 19 bases in between. CDR3 size: 15 residues. CDR3 sequence: CASSPYTGSGDTIYF. CDR3 in DNA: TGTGCCAGCAGTCCCTACACTGGCTCGGGTGACACCATATATTTT.

V and J are TRBV9 and TRBJ2-1; 11 nucleotides agree with TRBD2. The CDR3 runs 18 residues. J lost 4 bases, V lost 0 bases, and 9 bases had no gene match. Germline assignment: CDR1 SGDLS and CDR2 YYNGEE. Written as DNA, the CDR3 is TGTGCCAGCAGCGTAGCTCTTAGCGGGAGGGCTACGTACAATGAGCAGTTCTTC. Its protein is CASSVALSGRATYNEQFF.

This sequence joins TRBV5-4 and TRBJ2-6, with D possibly matching TRBD2 (5 bases). The V end was cut by 9 bases, the J end by 0 bases, with 7 bases between. The CDR3 is made up of 13 amino acids. The germline gives CDR1 SGHNT, CDR2 YYREEE (reference sequence). CDR3 loop: CAIRDSGANVLTF. The CDR3 region has the DNA TGTGCCATCCGGGACTCTGGGGCCAACGTCCTGACTTTC.

This chain uses TRBV28 with TRBJ2-2; the match to TRBD1 covers 7 bases. CDR3 length equals 16 residues. The ends lost 4 bases at V and 13 bases at J; junction bases unmatched: 18. Germline lookup yields CDR1 MDHEN and CDR2 SYDVKM. This chain's CDR3 is CASSSGPGQFGRGLFF. The CDR3 DNA follows: TGTGCCAGCAGTTCGGGCCCGGGACAGTTCGGACGTGGGCTGTTTTTT.

This clone appeared a few times. The V gene is TRBV19, the J gene TRBJ1-5, with unresolved D. The germline gives CDR1 LNHDA, CDR2 SQIVND (reference sequence). V was cut by 5 bases and J by 2 bases, with 13 bases left in between. This CDR3 contains 15 residues. The CDR3 loop is CASSPIEDGNQPQHF. CDR3 bases: TGTGCCAGTAGTCCTATTGAAGATGGCAATCAGCCCCAGCATTTT.

This rearrangement joins TRBV5-1 to TRBJ2-1; D ambiguous. From germline, CDR1 is SGHRS and CDR2 YFSETQ. The V end lost 2 bases, the J end lost 2 bases, and 8 bases lay between the germline ends. The CDR3 is made up of 14 amino acids. CDR3 coding DNA: TGCGCCAGCAGCTTTGGGGATACCTACAATGAGCAGTTCTTC. Translating it yields CASSFGDTYNEQFF.

The chain has TRBV27 and TRBJ2-3; 9 bases match TRBD2. Germline trimming cut 0 bases from V and 2 bases from J; bases unmatched to any gene: 6. The CDR3 is made up of 17 amino acids. The germline gives CDR1 MNHEY, CDR2 SMNVEV (reference sequence). The CDR3: CASSLSVTSGVTDTQYF. CDR3 DNA sequence: TGTGCCAGCAGTTTATCGGTGACTAGCGGTGTCACAGATACGCAGTATTTT.

CDR3 residues: CASSRPEGTDTQYF. The CDR3 bases are TGTGCCAGCAGCCGACCCGAGGGTACAGATACGCAGTATTTT. The gene calls are TRBV11-2 and TRBJ2-3; possible D gene TRBD2, 5 bases. CDR1 SGHAT and CDR2 FQNNGV come from the germline V gene. Trimming cost V 5 bases and J 3 bases, with 12 bases left between them. The CDR3 runs 14 residues.

The rearrangement joins TRBV5-1 to TRBJ2-2, with 7 bases identical to TRBD2. The length of the CDR3 is 14 residues. Germline CDR1 and CDR2: SGHRS and YFSETQ. V was pared by 5 bases and J by 6 bases, with 7 bases of the junction left unmatched. CDR3 residues: CASSLADRAGELFF. DNA for the CDR3: TGCGCCAGCAGTCTAGCGGATCGCGCCGGGGAGCTGTTTTTT.

This chain uses TRBV4-2 with TRBJ2-2; 11 nucleotides agree with TRBD2. In germline, CDR1 is LGHNA, CDR2 YNFKEQ. This CDR3 region has 17 residues. After removal of 2 bases from V and 5 bases from J, the junction contained 7 bases not matched to a gene. In nucleotides, the CDR3 is TGTGCCAGCAGCCAACAACTAGCGGGAGTAGGGACCGGGGAGCTGTTTTTT. Its translation: CASSQQLAGVGTGELFF.

The J gene is TRBJ2-3, the V gene TRBV28; no clear D. The CDR3 loop spans 14 amino acids. The V gene lost 5 bases and the J gene lost 10 bases, with 19 bases spanning the gap. Germline values: CDR1 MDHEN, CDR2 SYDVKM. Here the CDR3 DNA reads TGTGCCAGCAGTCTTTCCCCCGGCGGAGTCTCGCAGTATTTT. It yields the protein CASSLSPGGVSQYF.

This CDR3 is CASSLGTPSYEQYF. CDR3 sequence (DNA): TGTGCCAGCAGCTTGGGGACTCCTTCCTACGAGCAGTACTTC. This chain uses TRBV11-2 with TRBJ2-7, with D possibly being TRBD2 (6 bases). This CDR3 is built from 14 residues. V was shortened by 3 bases and J by 1 base, with 10 bases between the two germline ends. Germline CDR1 is SGHAT and CDR2 is FQNNGV.

This clone was seen just once. V usage is TRBV19 and J usage is TRBJ2-1, with TRBD2 as a possible D gene (6 bases). V gave up 0 bases and J gave up 6 bases, with 12 bases separating them. The germline V gene has CDR1 LNHDA and CDR2 SQIVND (reference sequence). The CDR3 spans 15 residues. CDR3 bases: TGTGCCAGTAGTATAGACCCGGCGGGATTCAATGAGCAGTTCTTC. Encoded protein: CASSIDPAGFNEQFF.

The chain combines TRBV4-1 with TRBJ1-3; maybe TRBD1 (5 bases). The V gene lost 1 base and the J gene lost 3 bases, with 19 bases spanning the gap. CDR1 and CDR2 (germline): MGHRA, YSYEKL. The CDR3 spans 18 residues. The CDR3 DNA reads as TGCGCCAGCAGCCAAGGGGGTGGGCCAGGGAGATATGGAAACACCATATATTTT. It codes for CASSQGGGPGRYGNTIYF.

A single count supports this clone. The chain carries TRBV5-8 and TRBJ2-1, with 11 bases fitting TRBD2. The germline V gene encodes CDR1 SGHTS and CDR2 YDEGEE. The CDR3 length is 17 residues. V lost 0 bases to trimming and J lost 2 bases; unmatched junction nucleotides: 4. The CDR3 reads CASSLVGTSGTYNEQFF. In DNA, the CDR3 is TGTGCCAGCAGCTTGGTCGGGACTAGCGGAACCTACAATGAGCAGTTCTTC.

CDR3 sequence (DNA): TGTGCCAGCAGTTACTCGAACCAGTACACAGATACGCAGTATTTT. It specifies CASSYSNQYTDTQYF. This chain uses TRBV6-5 with TRBJ2-3; no definite D call. This CDR3 is built from 15 residues. Germline V lookup: CDR1 MNHEY, CDR2 SVGAGI. V lost 0 bases and J 2 bases, leaving 9 bases between the germline ends.

This CDR3 is CASSPQKVAYNEQFF. CDR3 nucleotides: TGTGCCAGCTCACCACAGAAGGTTGCCTACAATGAGCAGTTCTTC. The chain uses TRBV18 and TRBJ2-1; D not certain. Germline V gene sequence: CDR1 KGHSH, CDR2 LQKENI. V was trimmed by 1 base and J by 2 bases, leaving 9 bases between them. The CDR3 has 15 amino acids.

The gene calls are TRBV28 and TRBJ2-2; D unclear. V was shortened by 2 bases and J by 6 bases, with 13 bases between the two germline ends. CDR1 and CDR2 from the germline V gene are MDHEN and SYDVKM. CDR3 length: 15 residues. The CDR3 sequence is CASSLHGPGAGELFF. CDR3 DNA sequence: TGTGCCAGCAGTTTACACGGGCCAGGCGCCGGGGAGCTGTTTTTT. Full variable domain (remainder filled in from reference TRBV28 and TRBJ2-2): DVKVTQSSRYLVKRTGEKVFLECVQDMDHENMFWYRQDPGLGLRLIYFSYDVKMKEKGDIPEGYSVSREKKERFSLILESASTNQTSMYLCASSLHGPGAGELFFGEGSRLTVL.

V gene TRBV28 combines with J gene TRBJ1-4; no reliable D call. The CDR3 is made up of 12 amino acids. Germline lookup yields CDR1 MDHEN and CDR2 SYDVKM. Trimming shortened V by 6 bases and J by 8 bases, and 10 bases separated the two germline ends. The CDR3 nucleotides read TGTGCCAGCAGCAGGCCGAGGGAAAAACTGTTTTTT. It is translated as CASSRPREKLFF.

CDR3 sequence reads: CSASQLAGGNNEQFF. The CDR3, as DNA: TGCAGTGCTAGTCAACTAGCGGGAGGCAACAATGAGCAGTTCTTC. V and J are TRBV20-1 and TRBJ2-1; 12 bases line up with TRBD2. The CDR3 extends over 15 amino acids. Germline V gene sequence: CDR1 DFQATT, CDR2 SNEGSKA (reference sequence). The junction had 5 bases not matched to a gene; V was cut back by 3 bases and J by 5 bases.

The chain is built from TRBV15 and TRBJ2-7, with 8 bases matching TRBD2. Trimming cost V 0 bases and J 2 bases; bases outside gene matches: 9. Germline V CDR1 and CDR2: LNHNV, YYDKDF (reference sequence). The CDR3 sequence is 17 residues long. CDR3: CATSRESQASGPYEQYF. In DNA form, the CDR3 reads TGTGCCACCAGCAGAGAAAGTCAGGCTAGCGGGCCCTACGAGCAGTACTTC.

V usage is TRBV9 and J usage is TRBJ2-1; D assignment may be TRBD1 or TRBD2 (5 bases each). Germline V gives CDR1 SGDLS, CDR2 YYNGEE. The length of the CDR3 is 16 residues. Trimming shortened V by 2 bases and J by 2 bases, and 14 bases separated the two germline ends. The CDR3 protein is CASSVLRAGTYNEQFF. The CDR3 DNA reads as TGTGCCAGCAGCGTTCTGCGGGCAGGGACCTACAATGAGCAGTTCTTC.

The chain employs TRBV6-6 and TRBJ1-5; D is ambiguous. The V and J ends lost 5 bases and 5 bases respectively, with 16 bases between them. The germline gives CDR1 MNHNY, CDR2 SVGAGI (reference sequence). The CDR3 is 15 residues long. CDR3 region: CASSTPGLSDQPQHF. CDR3 DNA: TGTGCCAGCAGTACTCCGGGCCTCAGCGATCAGCCCCAGCATTTT.

V is TRBV3-1 (or the pseudogene TRBV3-2) and J is TRBJ2-5, with a tentative D call TRBD2 (6 bases). Deletions cut 5 bases from V and 2 bases from J, with 18 bases between. The germline CDR1 and CDR2 sequences are LGHDT and YNNKEL (reference sequence). The CDR3 has 16 residues. Here the CDR3 DNA reads TGTGCCAGCAGCTCATACCGGGAGAACACTCAAGAGACCCAGTACTTC. It translates to CASSSYRENTQETQYF.

The chain uses TRBV7-8 and TRBJ1-1; D may be TRBD1 (5 bases). Per germline, CDR1 SGHVS and CDR2 FQNEAQ. This CDR3 comprises 16 residues. V dropped 1 base and J dropped 4 bases, with 16 bases sitting between them. CDR3 sequence (DNA): TGTGCCAGCAGCTTAGAATCCCTGGGGGTGGCCACTGAAGCTTTCTTT. Its translation is CASSLESLGVATEAFF.